The 17 T cell receptor beta chains below come from one sample, sequenced in a study of blood T cell repertoires in COVID-19. Some clones are missing from TCRdb's copy, which holds only in-frame ones; the method was immunoSEQ multiplex PCR. The data contain 200,000 or so clones, 60% to 85% of them singletons. Material for sequencing was peripheral blood. These receptors were obtained from a woman in her 70s with acute or convalescent COVID-19.

The CDR3: CASSLEPTGSSYNSPLHF. In nucleotides, the CDR3 is TGCGCCAGCAGCTTGGAACCGACAGGGAGCTCCTATAATTCACCCCTCCACTTT. The chain uses TRBV5-1 and TRBJ1-6; TRBD1 aligns across 7 bases. The germline gives CDR1 SGHRS, CDR2 YFSETQ. The CDR3 is made up of 18 amino acids. V dropped 0 bases and J dropped 0; count of bases not matched to a gene: 6. The full variable domain, completed using reference TRBV5-1 and TRBJ1-6, is KAGVTQTPRYLIKTRGQQVTLSCSPISGHRSVSWYQQTPGQGLQFLFEYFSETQRNKGNFPGRFSGRQFSNSRSEMNVSTLELGDSALYLCASSLEPTGSSYNSPLHFGNGTRLTVT.

V is TRBV19 and J is TRBJ2-3; TRBD2 aligns across 7 bases. V lost 3 bases to trimming and J lost 2 bases; unmatched junction nucleotides: 2. The germline gives CDR1 LNHDA, CDR2 SQIVND (reference sequence). CDR3 size: 14 residues. CDR3 residues: CASSIRGDTDTQYF. CDR3 in DNA: TGTGCCAGTAGTATTCGGGGGGACACAGATACGCAGTATTTT.

The genes are TRBV30 and TRBJ1-5, with D possibly matching TRBD1 (5 bases). The CDR3 length is 14 residues. The germline gives CDR1 GTSNPN, CDR2 SVGIG (reference sequence). V lost 0 bases, J lost 2 bases, and 8 bases lay in between. In DNA form, the CDR3 reads TGTGCCTGGAGTGTGGGGGGGGGCAATCAGCCCCAGCATTTT. Protein sequence: CAWSVGGGNQPQHF.

This sequence joins TRBV2 and TRBJ1-2; 9 nucleotides agree with TRBD1. The V and J ends lost 6 bases and 8 bases, in that order; junction bases with no gene match: 7. This CDR3 has 13 residues. Germline V lookup: CDR1 SNHLY, CDR2 FYNNEI. This CDR3 reads CASRVDRGDGYTF. CDR3 DNA sequence: TGTGCCAGCAGGGTTGACAGGGGGGACGGCTACACCTTC.

The chain has TRBV6-1 and TRBJ1-1; weak D call: TRBD1 (5 bases). The CDR3 covers 11 residues. The germline gives CDR1 MNHNS, CDR2 SASEGT. V lost 6 bases and J 11 bases, leaving 13 bases between the germline ends. Here the CDR3 DNA reads TGTGCCAGCAGCCTTACAGGTGGGGCTTTCTTT. Amino acids: CASSLTGGAFF.

The chain combines TRBV28 with TRBJ1-1; no firm D call. The CDR3 consists of 15 residues. Germline-derived CDR1 and CDR2 are MDHEN and SYDVKM. Trimming took 2 bases from V and 7 from J, leaving 17 bases between them. The CDR3 is CASSLGAEDWGEAFF. Here the CDR3 DNA reads TGTGCCAGCAGTTTAGGAGCGGAGGACTGGGGTGAAGCTTTCTTT.

The V and J genes are TRBV11-2 and TRBJ2-2, with TRBD2 identical over 8 bases. Germline lookup yields CDR1 SGHAT and CDR2 FQNNGV. CDR3 length: 17 amino acids. Losses at the gene ends were 5 bases for V and 5 bases for J; bases not matched to a gene: 13. The CDR3 nucleotides are TGTGCCAGCAGCCTAGGGGGGAGCGGGAGAGGTACCGGGGAGCTGTTTTTT. Amino acid sequence: CASSLGGSGRGTGELFF.

Only one count was recorded for this clone. The J gene is TRBJ1-6, the V gene TRBV5-1, with D possibly TRBD1 on 5 matching bases. V shed 4 bases and J shed 10 bases, with 18 bases lying between them. Germline CDR1 SGHRS, CDR2 YFSETQ. This CDR3 region has 15 residues. The CDR3 region has the DNA TGCGCCAGCAGCCCGGTGTCGGGGGTTGACTCACCCCTCCACTTT. As protein: CASSPVSGVDSPLHF.

This chain connects TRBV10-2 to TRBJ2-2; 8 bases match TRBD2. J was trimmed by 4 bases and V by 2 bases; bases with no gene match: 6. CDR3 length: 16 residues. Germline V lookup: CDR1 WSHSY, CDR2 SAAADI. CDR3 nucleotides: TGCGCCAGCAGTGAGCCAGCGGGAGCCCCCACCGGGGAGCTGTTTTTT. Translated, it gives CASSEPAGAPTGELFF.

This clone was detected only once. The chain is built from TRBV7-9 and TRBJ1-5; 7 nucleotides match TRBD1. V gave up 5 bases and J gave up 3 bases; unmatched junction bases: 7. In germline, CDR1 is SEHNR, CDR2 FQNEAQ (reference sequence). This CDR3 is 15 amino acids long. This chain's CDR3 is CASSPQGQINQPQHF. The CDR3 region has the DNA TGTGCCAGCAGCCCCCAGGGACAGATCAATCAGCCCCAGCATTTT.

J is TRBJ2-7 and V is TRBV7-9, with D possibly being TRBD2 (5 bases). Between the trimmed V and J ends, which lost 5 bases and 3 bases, there was a span of 14 bases. Germline values: CDR1 SEHNR, CDR2 FQNEAQ (reference sequence). This CDR3 spans 14 amino acids. CDR3 nucleotide sequence: TGTGCCAGCAGCCAAGTGGGGAGTTTCTACGAGCAGTACTTC. Translated, it gives CASSQVGSFYEQYF. Full variable domain (rest looked up from reference TRBV7-9 and TRBJ2-7): DTGVSQNPRHKITKRGQNVTFRCDPISEHNRLYWYRQTLGQGPEFLTYFQNEAQLEKSRLLSDRFSAERPKGSFSTLEIQRTEQGDSAMYLCASSQVGSFYEQYFGPGTRLTVT.

The chain couples TRBV5-6 to TRBJ1-2; unclear D gene. From germline, CDR1 is SGHDT and CDR2 YYEEEE. V lost 1 base, J lost 3 bases, and 19 bases lay in between. The CDR3 covers 17 residues. This chain's CDR3 is CASSLINLNLRDYGYTF. The CDR3, as DNA: TGTGCCAGCAGCTTGATTAATTTAAACCTGAGGGACTATGGCTACACCTTC.

The chain joins TRBV2 to TRBJ2-2, with a possible D match to TRBD2 (5 bases). The CDR3 is 16 amino acids. V gave up 7 bases and J gave up 2 bases, with 17 bases separating them. Looked up from germline, CDR1 is SNHLY and CDR2 is FYNNEI. CDR3 in DNA: TGTGCCAGCACTAAAGAGAGAGGGTTAAACACCGGGGAGCTGTTTTTT. Translating gives CASTKERGLNTGELFF.

The chain joins TRBV11-1 to TRBJ2-5; 10 bases match TRBD1. The germline gives CDR1 SGHAT, CDR2 FQDESV (reference sequence). CDR3 length: 14 amino acids. Unmatched junction bases numbered 3, after V lost 5 bases and J lost 3 bases. CDR3 in DNA: TGTGCCAGCAGCACAGGGACAGGGGAAGAGACCCAGTACTTC. This encodes CASSTGTGEETQYF.

This rearrangement joins TRBV21-1 to TRBJ1-2. TRBV21-1 is designated a pseudogene. This CDR3 has 13 residues. The CDR3 DNA is TGTGCCAGCAGCAAAGAGGTGGGAGTAGCGGCCACCTTC. Translation gives CASSKEVGVAATF.

The sample holds one count of this clone. The rearrangement uses TRBV13 and TRBJ2-7; 9 positions agree with TRBD2. After removal of 3 bases from V and 4 bases from J, the junction contained 10 bases not matched to a gene. The CDR3 covers 16 residues. Germline CDR1 reads PRHDT; CDR2 reads FYEKMQ (reference sequence). For the CDR3, the DNA is TGTGCCAGCAGCTTCACGCGGGAGGGACGAACATACGAGCAGTACTTC. Protein sequence: CASSFTREGRTYEQYF. The full variable domain, completed using reference TRBV13 and TRBJ2-7, is AAGVIQSPRHLIKEKRETATLKCYPIPRHDTVYWYQQGPGQDPQFLISFYEKMQSDKGSIPDRFSAQQFSDYHSELNMSSLELGDSALYFCASSFTREGRTYEQYFGPGTRLTVT.

The table lists this clone with a few counts. V usage is TRBV28 and J usage is TRBJ2-1; D is uncertain. The CDR3 has 12 residues. Trimming shortened V by 3 bases and J by 9 bases, and 9 bases separated the two germline ends. From germline, CDR1 is MDHEN and CDR2 SYDVKM. The CDR3: CASSLAPFEQFF. The CDR3 DNA sequence: TGTGCCAGCAGTTTGGCCCCCTTTGAGCAGTTCTTC. Together with reference TRBV28 and TRBJ2-1, the CDR3 gives the full variable domain: DVKVTQSSRYLVKRTGEKVFLECVQDMDHENMFWYRQDPGLGLRLIYFSYDVKMKEKGDIPEGYSVSREKKERFSLILESASTNQTSMYLCASSLAPFEQFFGPGTRLTVL.